This T cell receptor beta chain was captured by sequencing in a study of T cell responses to AZD1222 COVID-19 vaccine. This clone has a handful of counts. Its antigen is still unknown. CDR3 length: 14 residues. The germline V gene has CDR1 SGHTA and CDR2 FQGNSA. Trimming took 10 bases from V and 3 from J; bases not matched to a gene: 9. This table comes from immunoSEQ multiplex PCR, and its TCRdb copy is limited to in-frame clones, with some not included. The sample yields approximately 140,000 clones, 92% seen once. Study findings and constraints: Sampling that yielded the repertoires occurred only after the peak T cell response.

This clonotype was obtained from an adult who received the AZD1222 COVID-19 vaccine. The chain couples TRBV7-2 to TRBJ2-7, with 10 bases matching TRBD2. The sample in question was peripheral blood, obtained 28 days after the second AZD1222 dose. The CDR3 reads CATGPSGGNYEQYF. Here the CDR3 DNA reads TGTGCCACCGGGCCTAGCGGGGGAAACTACGAGCAGTACTTC.